Described below is a single TCR beta chain sequence and its context. What this receptor recognizes is not known. Base qualities were left out, and no much larger clone turns up one base away. The label giving this sample's time point can be read as: individuals recovered from natural SARS-CoV-2 infection. TCRbeta CDR3 regions were sequenced with the immunoSEQ Assay. After extraction, genomic DNA underwent amplification by bias-controlled multiplex PCR, followed by high-throughput sequencing. The source study handled its data this way. To quantify the absolute abundance of every unique TCRbeta CDR3 region, sequences were collapsed and filtered. T cell fraction was estimated by normalizing TCRbeta template counts to usable DNA, with usable DNA measured through amplification of reference genes found in all nucleated cells. Repertoire TCRs were annotated as SARS-CoV-2-specific when V gene, CDR3 amino acid sequence and J gene were exactly matched to a known reactive TCR set. The reference SARS-CoV-2 TCR set came from MIRA and was filtered for enrichment in COVID-19-positive ImmuneCODE repertoires, removing public or cross-reactive TCRs. Based on the MIRA antigens, annotated TCRs were further analysed at the level of specific ORF or position within ORF. Breadth was defined as the number of annotated unique rearrangements divided by the total number of unique productive rearrangements, and depth was defined as the summed frequency of the annotated unique rearrangements. Two-sided Wilcoxon rank-sum tests were used to compare TCR breadth between groups. Drawn from immuneACCESS, this table holds only the in-frame rearrangements with V and J called that TCRdb kept. Clones are partly lost; checked studies trace under half to an unresolved V gene and leave the rest unexplained. D and trimming come from the DNA, and the V and J calls and clone size come from that table. This sample is represented by about 350,000 clones; about 92% of them were singletons. 3.9% of the sample comes from the top ten.

Taken from the germline V gene (reference sequence), the CDR1 and CDR2 loops are MNHNY and SVGAGI. Spanning cysteine to phenylalanine, the CDR3 consists of 16 amino acids. Only CDR3 DNA remains: 48 bases, in frame from the first base. V is trimmed back by 5 bases and J by 4 bases, and the junction contains 8 bases that no gene match accounts for. The record originates from a study of Ad26.COV2.S vaccination and SARS-CoV-2 variants (dated by TCRdb to 2020 to 2022). With regard to the full study: Sequencing of the TCRbeta repertoire served to evaluate the specificity and breadth of SARS-CoV-2-reactive T cell receptors following Ad26.COV2.S vaccination. A total of 32 samples were included in the TCR-sequenced set, comprising 19 Ad26.COV2.S vaccine recipients, 5 placebo recipients and 8 SARS-CoV-2 convalescent individuals. The paper's findings and limits, for the study overall: Substantial breadth of spike-specific CD8+ and CD4+ T cell responses was reported after vaccination. The authors noted that total T cell responses may have been underestimated by the TCR breadth and depth analyses. Compared with placebo recipients, Ad26.COV2.S recipients showed higher spike-specific TCR breadth (P = 0.0014). Comparable non-spike TCR breadth was observed between vaccine and placebo recipients, consistent with only spike being contained in the vaccine.

This receptor was taken from a human donor who had recovered from COVID-19. Sample: peripheral blood, taken after recovery from COVID-19. In this chain, TRBV6-6 is recombined with TRBJ2-3, with 11 middle bases fitting TRBD2. The CDR3 in this case is CASSPRGSGGADTQYF. The DNA reads as follows: TGTGCCAGCAGTCCCCGTGGTAGCGGGGGGGCAGATACGCAGTATTTT.